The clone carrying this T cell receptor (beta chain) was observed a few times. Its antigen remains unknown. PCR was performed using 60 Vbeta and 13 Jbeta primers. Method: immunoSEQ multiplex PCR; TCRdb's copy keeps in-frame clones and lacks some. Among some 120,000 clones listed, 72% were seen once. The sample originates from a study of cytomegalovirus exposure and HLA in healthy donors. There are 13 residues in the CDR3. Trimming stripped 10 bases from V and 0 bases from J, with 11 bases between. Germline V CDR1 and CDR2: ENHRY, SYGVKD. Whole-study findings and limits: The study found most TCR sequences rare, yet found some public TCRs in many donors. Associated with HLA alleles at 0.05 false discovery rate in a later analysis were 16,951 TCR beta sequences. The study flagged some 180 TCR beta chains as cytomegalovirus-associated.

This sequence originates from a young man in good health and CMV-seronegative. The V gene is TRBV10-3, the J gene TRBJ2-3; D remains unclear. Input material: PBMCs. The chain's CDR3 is CATLKTSTDTQYF. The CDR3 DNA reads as TGTGCCACCCTCAAGACTAGCACAGATACGCAGTATTTT.